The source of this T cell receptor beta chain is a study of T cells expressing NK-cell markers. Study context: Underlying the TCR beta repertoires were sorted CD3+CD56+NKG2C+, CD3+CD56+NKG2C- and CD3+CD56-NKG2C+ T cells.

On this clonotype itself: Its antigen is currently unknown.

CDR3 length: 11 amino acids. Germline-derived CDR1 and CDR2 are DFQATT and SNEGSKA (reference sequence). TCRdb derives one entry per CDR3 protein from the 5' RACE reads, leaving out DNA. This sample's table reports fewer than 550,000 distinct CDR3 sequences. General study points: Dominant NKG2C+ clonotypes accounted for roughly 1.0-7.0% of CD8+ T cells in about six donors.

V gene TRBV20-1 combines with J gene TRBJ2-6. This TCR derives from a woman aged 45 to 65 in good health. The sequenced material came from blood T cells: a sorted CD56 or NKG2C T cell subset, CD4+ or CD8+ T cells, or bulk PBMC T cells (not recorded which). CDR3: CSASGANVLTF.